The 20 T cell receptor beta chains below all came from one sample that was sequenced in a study of shared clonotypes between healthy human individuals. Clones were read by immunoSEQ multiplex PCR, and TCRdb kept only the in-frame ones, dropping some. The sample carries about 990,000 clones, 70% to 80% recorded once. The sample taken for sequencing was memory CD4+ T cells from PBMCs. Subset defined: CD45RA-negative fraction. Receptors were obtained from a man aged 18-30 years in good health. Some clones in this sample may be carry-over from other donors' samples.

Points on this clone: A read error may explain this, as a much larger clone is one base away. The chain uses TRBV28 and TRBJ1-2, with D possibly being TRBD1 (6 bases). Germline V gene lookup returns CDR1 MDHEN and CDR2 SYDVKM. The germline V and J ends were trimmed by 5 bases and 7 bases, with 20 bases remaining between them. The CDR3 covers 15 residues. CDR3 nucleotide sequence: TGTGCCAGCAGTCCTTCCGACAGGTACAACCCTGGCTACACCTTC. Its protein product is CASSPSDRYNPGYTF.

This chain connects TRBV5-4 to TRBJ2-7; D unresolved. There are 12 residues in the CDR3. Trimming cost V 5 bases and J 4 bases, with 10 bases left between them. Germline V lookup: CDR1 SGHNT, CDR2 YYREEE (reference sequence). The CDR3 DNA follows: TGTGCCAGCAGTCCTGACGGATACGAGCAGTACTTC. It encodes CASSPDGYEQYF.

This clone was picked up a small number of times. Mismatch with germline at one junction end may stem from a read error. V gene TRBV6-1 combines with J gene TRBJ2-2, with 7 bases that match TRBD2. Germline lookup yields CDR1 MNHNS and CDR2 SASEGT. There are 11 residues in the CDR3. This CDR3 is CASSAQGGATF. DNA for the CDR3: TGTGCCAGCAGTGCTCAGGGAGGGGCAACTTTT.

This clone was counted once. The chain couples TRBV2 to TRBJ1-1; D possibly corresponds to TRBD1 (6 bases). V was shortened by 6 bases and J by 4 bases, with 24 bases between the two germline ends. The CDR3 is made up of 17 amino acids. CDR1 and CDR2 from the germline V gene are SNHLY and FYNNEI. CDR3 nucleotides: TGTGCCAGCAGAGGTCCGGGACGGACAGCGGGGCGCACTGAAGCTTTCTTT. Translation gives CASRGPGRTAGRTEAFF.

On this clone itself: Other nucleotide sequences from this sample produce the same CDR3. The rearrangement uses TRBV4-1 and TRBJ1-5, with D hard to call. With 1 base removed from V and 10 bases from J, the gap between germline ends came to 11 bases. The CDR3 consists of 13 residues. Looked up from germline, CDR1 is MGHRA and CDR2 is YSYEKL. This chain's CDR3 is CASSQVLGQPQHF. In DNA form, the CDR3 reads TGCGCCAGCAGCCAAGTTTTAGGGCAACCCCAGCATTTT.

The genes are TRBV28 and TRBJ2-2; maybe TRBD2 (6 bases). The CDR3 covers 15 residues. CDR1 is MDHEN and CDR2 is SYDVKM in the germline V gene. Trimming took off 4 bases at V and 7 bases at J, with 16 bases between the two ends. The CDR3 nucleotides are TGTGCCAGCAGTTATGGCGGGGCCAACGGCGGGGAGCTGTTTTTT. It codes for CASSYGGANGGELFF.

The V gene is TRBV4-2, the J gene TRBJ2-2; 13 bases are a match to TRBD2. The CDR3 runs to 19 residues. V was pared by 2 bases and J by 3 bases, with 9 bases of the junction left unmatched. Per germline, CDR1 LGHNA and CDR2 YNFKEQ. In DNA, the CDR3 is TGTGCCAGCAGCCAAACCGGGACTAGCGGGGTAGGGGACACCGGGGAGCTGTTTTTT. Its translation is CASSQTGTSGVGDTGELFF.

The V call is TRBV18, the J call TRBJ2-3; no clear D gene. The CDR3 covers 15 residues. Germline values: CDR1 KGHSH, CDR2 LQKENI. V was cut by 6 bases and J by 2 bases, with 15 bases left in between. The CDR3: CASSPSFPTTDTQYF. DNA for the CDR3: TGTGCCAGCTCTCCTAGTTTTCCCACCACAGATACGCAGTATTTT.

A few counts support this clone. The CDR3 loop reads CASSREEDQPQHF. The CDR3 coding sequence is TGTGCCAGCAGCCGAGAGGAGGATCAGCCCCAGCATTTT. The V and J genes are TRBV7-8 and TRBJ1-5; D unresolved. The CDR3 runs 13 residues. V was trimmed by 5 bases and J by 5 bases, leaving 10 bases between them. From germline, CDR1 is SGHVS and CDR2 FQNEAQ.

The gene calls are TRBV5-1 and TRBJ2-7, with TRBD1 matching 9 bases. Germline V gene data show CDR1 as SGHRS and CDR2 as YFSETQ. There are 15 residues in the CDR3. V was pared by 2 bases and J by 7 bases, with 10 bases of the junction left unmatched. For the CDR3, the DNA is TGCGCCAGCAGCTTACTGGGGACAGGGTCAGAAGAGCAGTACTTC. As protein: CASSLLGTGSEEQYF. The full variable domain, rest sourced from reference TRBV5-1 and TRBJ2-7, is KAGVTQTPRYLIKTRGQQVTLSCSPISGHRSVSWYQQTPGQGLQFLFEYFSETQRNKGNFPGRFSGRQFSNSRSEMNVSTLELGDSALYLCASSLLGTGSEEQYFGPGTRLTVT.

As concerns this clone: A far more abundant clone sits one base away, making this likely a read error. The gene calls are TRBV5-1 and TRBJ2-2; D is ambiguous. CDR3 size: 12 residues. The V and J ends lost 4 bases and 6 bases respectively, with 7 bases between them. CDR1 is SGHRS and CDR2 is YFSETQ in the germline V gene. CDR3 residues: CASSPPPGELFF. For the CDR3, the DNA is TGCGCCAGCAGCCCCCCACCCGGGGAGCTGTTTTTT.

This clone was counted a few times. The rearrangement links TRBV18 to TRBJ2-5; TRBD1 matches 11 bases. Looked up from germline, CDR1 is KGHSH and CDR2 is LQKENI. J was trimmed by 1 base and V by 3 bases; bases with no gene match: 4. This CDR3 has 16 residues. The CDR3 reads CASSPPGTGGQETQYF. Written as DNA, the CDR3 is TGTGCCAGCTCACCCCCCGGGACAGGGGGCCAAGAGACCCAGTACTTC.

This rearrangement joins TRBV23-1 to TRBJ1-3; D is unclear. TRBV23-1 is an ORF; its function is uncertain. This CDR3 is 10 amino acids long. V lost 6 bases and J lost 7, with 4 bases in between. CDR3 amino acids: CASRMNTIYF. CDR3 sequence (DNA): TGCGCCAGCAGAATGAACACCATATATTTT.

The chain combines TRBV25-1 with TRBJ2-7; either TRBD1 or TRBD2 may fit D (5 bases each). Looked up from germline, CDR1 is MGHDK and CDR2 is SYGVNS. The CDR3 runs to 14 residues. Between the trimmed V and J ends, which lost 6 bases and 0 bases, there was a span of 12 bases. The CDR3 reads CASRTGGSSYEQYF. In DNA, the CDR3 is TGTGCCAGCAGGACTGGGGGAAGCTCCTACGAGCAGTACTTC.

V usage is TRBV9 and J usage is TRBJ1-3; 11 nucleotides match TRBD1. Unmatched junction bases numbered 4, after V lost 5 bases and J lost 0 bases. The germline V gene encodes CDR1 SGDLS and CDR2 YYNGEE. This CDR3 has 16 amino acids. CDR3 in amino acids: CASSRTGGGSGNTIYF. DNA for the CDR3: TGTGCCAGCAGTCGGACAGGGGGCGGCTCTGGAAACACCATATATTTT.

This clone was seen only once. The chain uses TRBV7-3 and TRBJ2-1; possibly TRBD1 for D (6 bases). Trimming took 5 bases from V and 5 from J, leaving 10 bases between them. The CDR3 spans 13 residues. Germline loops: CDR1 SGHTA, CDR2 FQGTGA. As DNA, the CDR3 is TGTGCCAGCAGCGTTCACAGGGACAATGAGCAGTTCTTC. Translation gives CASSVHRDNEQFF.

The J gene is TRBJ2-5, the V gene TRBV28; the D gene is possibly TRBD1 (5 bases). Germline V gene sequence: CDR1 MDHEN, CDR2 SYDVKM. Trimming removed 7 bases from V and 4 bases from J, with 16 bases in between. The CDR3 spans 14 residues. Here the CDR3 reads CASIPRAVGETQYF. In DNA, the CDR3 is TGTGCCAGCATCCCCAGGGCAGTCGGAGAGACCCAGTACTTC.

This clone was seen at least ten times. The chain recombines TRBV7-3 with TRBJ2-5; D is unresolved. V was shortened by 3 bases and J by 0 bases, with 8 bases between the two germline ends. Germline CDR1 and CDR2: SGHTA and FQGTGA. The CDR3 is made up of 14 amino acids. CDR3 amino acids: CASSFNGDQETQYF. In DNA form, the CDR3 reads TGTGCCAGCAGCTTCAATGGGGACCAAGAGACCCAGTACTTC. Using reference TRBV7-3 and TRBJ2-5 for the parts outside the CDR3, the full variable domain is GAGVSQTPSNKVTEKGKYVELRCDPISGHTALYWYRQSLGQGPEFLIYFQGTGAADDSGLPNDRFFAVRPEGSVSTLKIQRTERGDSAVYLCASSFNGDQETQYFGPGTRLLVL.

The CDR3 DNA sequence: TGTGCCAGCAGCCTAAACAGGGGCCACAACACTGAAGCTTTCTTT. It yields the protein CASSLNRGHNTEAFF. The V call is TRBV5-6, the J call TRBJ1-1; 7 bases fit TRBD1. The ends lost 4 bases at V and 2 bases at J; junction bases unmatched: 8. This CDR3 comprises 15 residues. Germline CDR1 is SGHDT and CDR2 is YYEEEE.

J is TRBJ1-1 and V is TRBV29-1; D may be TRBD1 (5 bases). V lost 3 bases and J 4 bases, leaving 15 bases between the germline ends. Germline CDR1 reads SQVTM; CDR2 reads ANQGSEA. CDR3 length equals 14 residues. CDR3 protein: CSVEGRKVGTEAFF. The CDR3, as DNA: TGCAGCGTTGAGGGGCGGAAGGTGGGCACTGAAGCTTTCTTT.